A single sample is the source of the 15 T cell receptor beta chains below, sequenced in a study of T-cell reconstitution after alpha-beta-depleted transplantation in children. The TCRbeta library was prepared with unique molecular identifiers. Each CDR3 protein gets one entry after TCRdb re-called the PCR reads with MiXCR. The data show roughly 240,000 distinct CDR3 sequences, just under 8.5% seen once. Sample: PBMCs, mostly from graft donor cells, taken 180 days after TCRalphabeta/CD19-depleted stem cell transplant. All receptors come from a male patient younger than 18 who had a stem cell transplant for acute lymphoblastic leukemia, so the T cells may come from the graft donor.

The CDR3 protein is CASSQGSQFYEQYF. Here the CDR3 DNA reads TGTGCCAGCTCCCAGGGGAGCCAATTCTACGAGCAGTACTTC. This chain uses TRBV18 with TRBJ2-7; D perhaps matches TRBD1 (6 bases). The V end lost 6 bases, the J end lost 3 bases, and 15 bases lay between the germline ends. Germline values: CDR1 KGHSH, CDR2 LQKENI. The CDR3 consists of 14 residues.

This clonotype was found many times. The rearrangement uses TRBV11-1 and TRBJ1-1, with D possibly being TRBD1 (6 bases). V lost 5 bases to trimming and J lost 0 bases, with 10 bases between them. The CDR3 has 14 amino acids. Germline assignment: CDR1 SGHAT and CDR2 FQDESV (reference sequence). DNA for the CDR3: TGTGCCAGCAGCCAAGGGACATTGAACACTGAAGCTTTCTTT. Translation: CASSQGTLNTEAFF.

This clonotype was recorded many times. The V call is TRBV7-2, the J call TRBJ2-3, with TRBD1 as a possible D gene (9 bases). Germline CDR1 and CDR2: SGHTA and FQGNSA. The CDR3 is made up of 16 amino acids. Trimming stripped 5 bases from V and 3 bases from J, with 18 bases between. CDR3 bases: TGTGCCAGCAGCCCGGGAGGGACAGGGTGGACAGATACGCAGTATTTT. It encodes CASSPGGTGWTDTQYF.

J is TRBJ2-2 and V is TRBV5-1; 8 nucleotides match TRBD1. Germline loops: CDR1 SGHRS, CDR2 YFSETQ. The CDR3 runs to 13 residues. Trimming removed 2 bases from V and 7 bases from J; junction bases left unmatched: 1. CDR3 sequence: CASSLQGDGELFF. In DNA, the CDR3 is TGCGCCAGCAGCTTACAGGGGGACGGGGAGCTGTTTTTT.

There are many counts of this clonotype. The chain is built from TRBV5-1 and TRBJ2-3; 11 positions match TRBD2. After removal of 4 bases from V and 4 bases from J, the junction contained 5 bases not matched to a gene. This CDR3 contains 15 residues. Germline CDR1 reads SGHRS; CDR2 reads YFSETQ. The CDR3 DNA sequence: TGCGCCAGCAGCGTGACTAGCGGGAATCCAGATACGCAGTATTTT. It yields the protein CASSVTSGNPDTQYF.

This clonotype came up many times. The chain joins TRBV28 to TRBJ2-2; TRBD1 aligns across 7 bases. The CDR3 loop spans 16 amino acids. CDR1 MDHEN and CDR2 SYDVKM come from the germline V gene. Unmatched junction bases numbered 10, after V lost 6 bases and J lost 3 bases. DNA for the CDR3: TGTGCCAGCAGCCCCACAACAGGGGCCCACACCGGGGAGCTGTTTTTT. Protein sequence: CASSPTTGAHTGELFF. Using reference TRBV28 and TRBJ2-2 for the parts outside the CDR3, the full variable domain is DVKVTQSSRYLVKRTGEKVFLECVQDMDHENMFWYRQDPGLGLRLIYFSYDVKMKEKGDIPEGYSVSREKKERFSLILESASTNQTSMYLCASSPTTGAHTGELFFGEGSRLTVL.

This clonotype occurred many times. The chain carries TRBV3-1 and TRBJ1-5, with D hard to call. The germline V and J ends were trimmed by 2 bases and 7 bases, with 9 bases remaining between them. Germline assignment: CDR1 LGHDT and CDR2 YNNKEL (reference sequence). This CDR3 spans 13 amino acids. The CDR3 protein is CASSQIPFQPQHF. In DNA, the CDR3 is TGTGCCAGCAGCCAAATACCCTTCCAGCCCCAGCATTTT. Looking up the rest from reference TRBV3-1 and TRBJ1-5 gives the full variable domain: DTAVSQTPKYLVTQMGNDKSIKCEQNLGHDTMYWYKQDSKKFLKIMFSYNNKELIINETVPNRFSPKSPDKAHLNLHINSLELGDSAVYFCASSQIPFQPQHFGDGTRLSIL.

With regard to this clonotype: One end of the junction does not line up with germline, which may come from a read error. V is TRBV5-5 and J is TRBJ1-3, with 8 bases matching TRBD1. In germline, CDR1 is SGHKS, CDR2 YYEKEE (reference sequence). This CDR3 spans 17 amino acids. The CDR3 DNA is TGTGCCAGCAGCCCCCGACAGGGGTTTTTCTCTGGAGACACCATATATTTT. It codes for CASSPRQGFFSGDTIYF.

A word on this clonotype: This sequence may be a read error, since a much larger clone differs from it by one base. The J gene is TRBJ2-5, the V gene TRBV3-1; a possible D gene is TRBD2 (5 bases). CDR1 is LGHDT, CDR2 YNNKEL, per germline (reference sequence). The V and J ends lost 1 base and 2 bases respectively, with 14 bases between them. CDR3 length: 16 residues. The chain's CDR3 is CASSQGLGLGQETQYF. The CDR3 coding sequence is TGTGCCAGCAGCCAAGGCCTTGGACTGGGGCAAGAGACCCAGTACTTC.

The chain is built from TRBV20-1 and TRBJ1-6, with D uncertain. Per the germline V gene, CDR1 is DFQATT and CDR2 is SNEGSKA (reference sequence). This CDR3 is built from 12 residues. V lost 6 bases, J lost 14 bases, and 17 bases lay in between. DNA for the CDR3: TGCAGTGCGGAAAGACCCCCCGGGGCCCTCCACTTT. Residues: CSAERPPGALHF.

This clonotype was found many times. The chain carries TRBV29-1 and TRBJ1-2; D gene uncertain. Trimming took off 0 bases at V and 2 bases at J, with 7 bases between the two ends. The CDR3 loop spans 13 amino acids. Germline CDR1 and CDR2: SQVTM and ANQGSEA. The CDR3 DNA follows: TGCAGCGTTGAAGATCTGGACAACTATGGCTACACCTTC. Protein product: CSVEDLDNYGYTF.

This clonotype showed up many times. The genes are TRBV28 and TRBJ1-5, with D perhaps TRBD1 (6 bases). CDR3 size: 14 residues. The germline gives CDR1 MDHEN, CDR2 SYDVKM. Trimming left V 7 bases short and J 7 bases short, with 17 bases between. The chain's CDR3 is CASKRQASSQPQHF. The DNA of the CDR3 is TGTGCCAGCAAACGACAGGCCTCCTCCCAGCCCCAGCATTTT.

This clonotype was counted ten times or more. In DNA form, the CDR3 reads TGTGCCAGCAGTGAATGGGGAGGGGACCCCGGGGAGCTGTTTTTT. This codes for CASSEWGGDPGELFF. J is TRBJ2-2 and V is TRBV2, with 7 bases aligning to TRBD2. The junction had 6 bases not matched to a gene; V was cut back by 2 bases and J by 6 bases. The CDR3 has 15 residues. In germline, CDR1 is SNHLY, CDR2 FYNNEI.

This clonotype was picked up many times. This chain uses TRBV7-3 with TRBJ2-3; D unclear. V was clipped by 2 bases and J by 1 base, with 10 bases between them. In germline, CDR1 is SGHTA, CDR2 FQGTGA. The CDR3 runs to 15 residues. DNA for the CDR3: TGTGCCAGCAGCTTATCTGGGGTTCGCACAGATACGCAGTATTTT. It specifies CASSLSGVRTDTQYF.

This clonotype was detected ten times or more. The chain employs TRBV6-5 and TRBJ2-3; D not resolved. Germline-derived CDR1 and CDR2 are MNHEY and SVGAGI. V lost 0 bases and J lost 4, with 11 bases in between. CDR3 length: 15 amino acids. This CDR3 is CASSYSPKGADTQYF. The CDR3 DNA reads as TGTGCCAGCAGTTACTCCCCTAAAGGCGCAGATACGCAGTATTTT.